This TCR beta chain originates from a study of human T cells and chemical hapten exposure. Only a few counts were recorded for this clonotype. Specified time point: patch test 1, 2 weeks after DPC sensitization. Described treatment: therapeutic diphenylcyclopropenone sensitization with weekly scalp DPC. Participating donors were patients with alopecia, aged 18 to 70 years, considered appropriate candidates for DPC. Whole blood that had not been fractionated was the source of extracted total RNA. Trimming cost V 5 bases and J 6 bases, with 17 bases left between them. This CDR3 spans 15 amino acids. Germline V CDR1 and CDR2: SGHTA, FQGNSA. TCRdb called the RACE reads again in MiXCR, with one record for every CDR3 protein. The table includes about 340,000 distinct CDR3 sequences, around 7% detected once.

This TCR derives from a woman aged 18-29 years with alopecia areata. Some clones in this sample may be carry-over from other donors' samples. The sample consisted of whole blood, taken in connection with sensitization to the hapten diphenylcyclopropenone (DPC). The chain is built from TRBV7-2 and TRBJ1-5, with unresolved D. CDR3 region: CASSPGPGLGQPQHF. As DNA, the CDR3 is TGTGCCAGCAGCCCAGGCCCAGGCTTAGGTCAGCCCCAGCATTTT. Supplemented by reference TRBV7-2 and TRBJ1-5, the full variable domain reads GAGVSQSPSNKVTEKGKDVELRCDPISGHTALYWYRQSLGQGLEFLIYFQGNSAPDKSGLPSDRFSAERTGGSVSTLTIQRTQQEDSAVYLCASSPGPGLGQPQHFGDGTRLSIL.